Listed here are 8 T cell receptor beta chains from one sample, sequenced in a study of T cell responses to AZD1222 COVID-19 vaccine. TCRdb's copy holds only in-frame clones and misses some; the assay was immunoSEQ multiplex PCR. The table has about 150,000 clones, around nine tenths seen once. Here the sequenced sample was peripheral blood, taken on day 0 of AZD1222 vaccination. Source of these receptors: an adult in good health.

The chain couples TRBV24-1 to TRBJ1-2; a weak D match, TRBD1 (5 bases). The germline V and J ends were trimmed by 1 base and 3 bases, with 8 bases remaining between them. There are 14 residues in the CDR3. Germline CDR1 KGHDR, CDR2 SFDVKD. DNA of the CDR3: TGTGCCACCAGTGATTTAGGGGTCGACTATGGCTACACCTTC. Amino acid sequence: CATSDLGVDYGYTF.

The J gene is TRBJ2-5, the V gene TRBV15, with a possible D match to TRBD2 (7 bases). Deletions cut 8 bases from V and 2 bases from J, with 15 bases between. Germline V gene sequence: CDR1 LNHNV, CDR2 YYDKDF (reference sequence). This CDR3 is built from 14 residues. CDR3 protein: CATGGLAAQETQYF. CDR3 bases: TGTGCCACCGGGGGCCTAGCGGCTCAAGAGACCCAGTACTTC.

The chain recombines TRBV7-6 with TRBJ2-1, with TRBD1 matching over 7 bases. J was trimmed by 5 bases and V by 3 bases; bases with no gene match: 4. The V gene's germline CDR1 is SGHVS and CDR2 FNYEAQ. The CDR3 sequence is 14 residues long. The CDR3 DNA reads TGTGCCAGCAGCTTCGGACAGGCCAACAATGAGCAGTTCTTC. Translation: CASSFGQANNEQFF. The full variable domain, with the rest looked up from reference TRBV7-6 and TRBJ2-1, is GAGVSQSPRYKVTKRGQDVALRCDPISGHVSLYWYRQALGQGPEFLTYFNYEAQQDKSGLPNDRFSAERPEGSISTLTIQRTEQRDSAMYRCASSFGQANNEQFFGPGTRLTVL.

The chain has TRBV2 and TRBJ1-1; D gene uncertain. V was cut by 7 bases and J by 0 bases, with 9 bases left in between. CDR3 length equals 13 residues. CDR1 SNHLY and CDR2 FYNNEI come from the germline V gene. CDR3 DNA sequence: TGTGCCAGCAAGGCAGAGCTGAACACTGAAGCTTTCTTT. Amino acid sequence: CASKAELNTEAFF.

The chain is built from TRBV10-3 and TRBJ1-2; 7 bases are shared with TRBD1. The germline CDR1 and CDR2 sequences are ENHRY and SYGVKD. The J segment lost 2 bases and the V segment lost 1 base, leaving 10 bases of the junction unmatched. The CDR3 covers 17 residues. DNA of the CDR3: TGTGCCATCAGTGAGTTTCCTACAGGGGAGGGCAACTATGGCTACACCTTC. Amino acid sequence: CAISEFPTGEGNYGYTF.

The chain links TRBV27 to TRBJ1-6; D is uncertain. Per germline, CDR1 MNHEY and CDR2 SMNVEV (reference sequence). The CDR3 totals 15 residues. Trimming cost V 8 bases and J 10 bases, with 21 bases left between them. CDR3 residues: CASRIGLRRVSPLHF. The DNA for the CDR3 is TGTGCCAGCCGGATCGGACTGCGAAGGGTCTCACCCCTCCACTTT.

This clone was picked up one time. The chain is built from TRBV30 and TRBJ2-2; possible D gene TRBD1, 5 bases. Trimming took 0 bases from V and 4 from J, leaving 15 bases between them. This CDR3 contains 16 residues. The germline CDR1 and CDR2 sequences are GTSNPN and SVGIG (reference sequence). CDR3 residues: CAWSVLAGFGTGELFF. CDR3 DNA sequence: TGTGCCTGGAGTGTACTGGCAGGGTTCGGCACCGGGGAGCTGTTTTTT. The entire variable domain, with the rest obtained from reference TRBV30 and TRBJ2-2, is as follows: SQTIHQWPATLVQPVGSPLSLECTVEGTSNPNLYWYRQAAGRGLQLLFYSVGIGQISSEVPQNLSASRPQDRQFILSSKKLLLSDSGFYLCAWSVLAGFGTGELFFGEGSRLTVL.

The gene calls are TRBV12-3 or TRBV12-4 and TRBJ2-7; D perhaps matches TRBD2 (5 bases). CDR3 length: 13 residues. V was cut by 8 bases and J by 5 bases, with 16 bases left in between. CDR3 residues: CASQGAGRDEQYF. Written as DNA, the CDR3 is TGTGCCAGCCAAGGCGCGGGCCGAGACGAGCAGTACTTC.